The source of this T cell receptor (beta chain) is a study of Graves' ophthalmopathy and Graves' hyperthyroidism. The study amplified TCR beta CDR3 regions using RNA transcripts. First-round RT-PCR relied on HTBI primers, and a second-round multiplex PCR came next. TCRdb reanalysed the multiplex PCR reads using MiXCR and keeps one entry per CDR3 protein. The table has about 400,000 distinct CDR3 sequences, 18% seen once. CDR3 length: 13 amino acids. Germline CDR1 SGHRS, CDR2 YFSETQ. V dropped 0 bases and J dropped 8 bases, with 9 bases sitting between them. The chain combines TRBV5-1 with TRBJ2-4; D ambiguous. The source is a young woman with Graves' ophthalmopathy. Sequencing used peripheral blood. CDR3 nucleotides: TGCGCCAGCAGCTTGGCCCAGGACGACATTCAGTACTTC. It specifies CASSLAQDDIQYF.